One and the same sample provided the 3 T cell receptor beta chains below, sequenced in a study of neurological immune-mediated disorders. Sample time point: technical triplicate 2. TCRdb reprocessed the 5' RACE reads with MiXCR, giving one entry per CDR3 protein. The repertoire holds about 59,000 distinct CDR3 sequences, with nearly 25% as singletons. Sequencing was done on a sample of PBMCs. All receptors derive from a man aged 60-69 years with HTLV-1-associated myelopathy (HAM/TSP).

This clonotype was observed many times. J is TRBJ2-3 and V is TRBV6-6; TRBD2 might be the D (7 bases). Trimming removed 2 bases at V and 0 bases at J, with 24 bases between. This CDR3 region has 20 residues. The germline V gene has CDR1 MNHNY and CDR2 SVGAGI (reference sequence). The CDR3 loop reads CASSYPLRGRGTSSTDTQYF. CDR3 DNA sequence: TGTGCCAGCAGTTACCCACTTCGAGGGAGGGGGACCTCTAGCACAGATACGCAGTATTTT.

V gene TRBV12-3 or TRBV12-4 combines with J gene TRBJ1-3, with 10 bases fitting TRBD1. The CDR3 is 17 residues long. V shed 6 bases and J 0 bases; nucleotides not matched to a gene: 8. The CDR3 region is CASRSTGGSSSGNTIYF. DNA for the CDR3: TGTGCCAGCAGGTCGACAGGGGGCAGTTCCTCTGGAAACACCATATATTTT.

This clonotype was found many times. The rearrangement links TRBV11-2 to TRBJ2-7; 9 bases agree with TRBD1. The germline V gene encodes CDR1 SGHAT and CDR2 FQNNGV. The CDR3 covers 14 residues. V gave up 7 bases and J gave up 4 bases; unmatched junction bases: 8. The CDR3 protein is CASNPGTGWYEQYF. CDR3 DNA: TGTGCCAGCAACCCCGGGACAGGGTGGTACGAGCAGTACTTC.